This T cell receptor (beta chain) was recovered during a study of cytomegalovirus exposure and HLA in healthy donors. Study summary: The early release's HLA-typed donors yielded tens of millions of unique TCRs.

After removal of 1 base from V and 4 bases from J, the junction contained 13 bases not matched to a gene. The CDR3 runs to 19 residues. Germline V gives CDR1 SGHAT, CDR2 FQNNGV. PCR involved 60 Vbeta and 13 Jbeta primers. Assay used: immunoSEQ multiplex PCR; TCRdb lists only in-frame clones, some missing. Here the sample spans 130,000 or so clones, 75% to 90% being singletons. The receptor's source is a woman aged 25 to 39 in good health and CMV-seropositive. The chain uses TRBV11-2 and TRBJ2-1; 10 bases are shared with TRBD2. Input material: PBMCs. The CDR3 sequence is CASSLGVVPSGGIYNEQFF. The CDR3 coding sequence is TGTGCCAGCAGCTTAGGGGTAGTCCCTAGCGGGGGAATTTACAATGAGCAGTTCTTC. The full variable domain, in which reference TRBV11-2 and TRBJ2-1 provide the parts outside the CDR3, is EAGVAQSPRYKIIEKRQSVAFWCNPISGHATLYWYQQILGQGPKLLIQFQNNGVVDDSQLPKDRFSAERLKGVDSTLKIQPAKLEDSAVYLCASSLGVVPSGGIYNEQFFGPGTRLTVL.